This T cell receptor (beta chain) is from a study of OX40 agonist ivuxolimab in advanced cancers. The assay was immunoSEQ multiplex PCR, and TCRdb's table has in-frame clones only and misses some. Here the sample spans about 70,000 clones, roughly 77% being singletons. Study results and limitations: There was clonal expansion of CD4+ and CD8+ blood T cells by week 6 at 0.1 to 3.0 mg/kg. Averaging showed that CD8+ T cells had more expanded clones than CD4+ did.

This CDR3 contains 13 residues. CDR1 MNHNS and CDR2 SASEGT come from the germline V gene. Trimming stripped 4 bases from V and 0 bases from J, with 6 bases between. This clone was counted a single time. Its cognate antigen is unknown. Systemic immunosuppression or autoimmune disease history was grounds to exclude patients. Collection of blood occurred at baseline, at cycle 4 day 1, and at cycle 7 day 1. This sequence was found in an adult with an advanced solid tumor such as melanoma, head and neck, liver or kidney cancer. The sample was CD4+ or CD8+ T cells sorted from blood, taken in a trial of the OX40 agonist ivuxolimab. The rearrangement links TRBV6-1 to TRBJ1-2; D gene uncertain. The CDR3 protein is CASSATANYGYTF. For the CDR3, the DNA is TGTGCCAGCAGTGCGACTGCTAACTATGGCTACACCTTC.